The rows below give T cell receptor beta chains drawn from one sample of a study of blood T cell repertoires in COVID-19. Libraries were prepared by immunoSEQ multiplex PCR; TCRdb keeps only in-frame clonotypes and omits some of them. The sample lists over 55,000 clones; roughly 85% were seen once. Sequencing was performed on peripheral blood. These receptors all come from a woman aged 80 or over with acute or convalescent COVID-19. CDR3s include the opening cysteine and the closing phenylalanine or tryptophan. D genes are given only for firm matches. Size is stated for part of the rows, as once, few or many counts, or as a class when the clone is expanded.

V gene,J gene,clone size,D gene,CDR3 DNA,CDR3 protein
TRBV10-3,TRBJ1-2,-,-,TGTGCCATCAGTGAGTCAGCGTCAGGGCTCCCTGCTGTCAACTATGGCTACACCTTC,CAISESASGLPAVNYGYTF
TRBV2,TRBJ2-7,-,-,TGTGCCAGCAGGGAGCAACAGGTGTTTTGGTACGAGCAGTACTTC,CASREQQVFWYEQYF
TRBV2,TRBJ2-1,-,TRBD2,TGTGCCAGCAGTGAAGTGGTTAGCGGGGCTGCCGAGCAGTTCTTC,CASSEVVSGAAEQFF
TRBV7-9,TRBJ1-3,-,-,TGTGCCAGCAGCTTAGAGGGGGACACCATATATTTT,CASSLEGDTIYF
TRBV19,TRBJ2-4,-,TRBD1,TGTGCCAGTAGGTCCGAACTACAGGGGAAAAACATTCAGTACTTC,CASRSELQGKNIQYF
TRBV10-1,TRBJ2-7,-,TRBD1,TGCGCCAGCAGTCGGGCCGGCCCGACAGGGGGAATATCCTACGAGCAGTACTTC,CASSRAGPTGGISYEQYF
TRBV7-3,TRBJ2-3,few,TRBD1,TGTGCCAGCAGCTTAGACAGGGGAGGAGATACGCAGTATTTT,CASSLDRGGDTQYF
TRBV28,TRBJ1-6,-,-,TGTGCCAGCAGTTTCCAGAGACGAGGATCGAGCTATAATTCACCCCTCCACTTT,CASSFQRRGSSYNSPLHF
TRBV7-2,TRBJ2-1,-,-,TGTGCCAGCAGCTTCAGGGGAAATGAGCAGTTCTTC,CASSFRGNEQFF
TRBV5-4,TRBJ2-5,-,TRBD1,TGTGCCAGCAGCTGGGGACAGGGTCCCGAGACCCAGTACTTC,CASSWGQGPETQYF
TRBV5-1,TRBJ2-2,-,-,TGCGTCAGCAGCTTGTGGCGGGGACGGGAAAGCACCGGGGAGCTGTTTTTT,CVSSLWRGRESTGELFF
TRBV7-7,TRBJ2-1,-,TRBD2,TGTGCCAGCAGCTTAAGAACCGGGACTAGCGGGTACAATGAGCAGTTCTTC,CASSLRTGTSGYNEQFF
TRBV28,TRBJ1-5,few,-,TGTGCCAGCAGAAGGGGCCCTCAGCCCCAGCATTTT,CASRRGPQPQHF
TRBV7-8,TRBJ2-1,-,TRBD2,TGTGCCAGCAGCTTGGATGCGGGAGCTAGGAATGAGCAGTTCTTC,CASSLDAGARNEQFF
TRBV5-1,TRBJ1-1,-,-,TGCGCCAGCAGTTTTCGCCCCAGGGGTTTTGGGACTGAAGCTTTCTTT,CASSFRPRGFGTEAFF
TRBV6-5,TRBJ1-5,-,TRBD1,TGTGCCAGCGGCCGGGACAGAAATCAGCCCCAGCATTTT,CASGRDRNQPQHF
TRBV7-2,TRBJ2-7,-,-,TGTGCCAGCAGCTTGACAGCCGAGCAGTACTTC,CASSLTAEQYF
TRBV6-2/TRBV6-3,TRBJ2-5,-,TRBD2,TGTGCCAGCAGTTATCGCGGGCGGGGGGGTAGAGAGACCCAGTACTTC,CASSYRGRGGRETQYF
TRBV11-2,TRBJ2-6,-,TRBD1,TGTGCCAGCAGCACAGGGGGGAGAAGCGGCTCTGGGGCCAACGTCCTGACTTTC,CASSTGGRSGSGANVLTF
TRBV11-3,TRBJ1-1,-,TRBD1,TGTGCCAGCAGCGCCCGACAGGGGCCTCCTGAAGCTTTCTTT,CASSARQGPPEAFF
TRBV9,TRBJ1-6,-,TRBD1,TGTGCCAGCAGCCCCTCGACAGGGCTTTCACCCCTCCACTTT,CASSPSTGLSPLHF
TRBV6-1,TRBJ2-1,-,-,TGTGCCAGCAGTGAAGCGGGGGGCTACAATGAGCAGTTCTTC,CASSEAGGYNEQFF
TRBV11-3,TRBJ2-2,-,-,TGTGCCAGCAGCTTAGTCGCCGGGGAGCTGTTTTTT,CASSLVAGELFF
TRBV14,TRBJ2-1,-,-,TGTGCCAGCAGCCGGGACTTCGCGGGGGAGCAGTTCTTC,CASSRDFAGEQFF
TRBV4-1,TRBJ1-4,-,-,TGCGCCAGCAATCAGGGCAGAATGGTTGAAAAACTGTTTTTT,CASNQGRMVEKLFF
TRBV9,TRBJ2-2,few,TRBD2,TGTGCCAGCAGCCAACGGCGGACTAGCGGGACCGGGGAGCTGTTTTTT,CASSQRRTSGTGELFF